Listed here are 13 T cell receptor beta chains from one sample, sequenced in a study of response to subunit inactivated influenza vaccine. TCRdb reanalysed the RT-PCR reads using MiXCR and keeps one entry per CDR3 protein. Here the sample spans hundreds of thousands of distinct CDR3 sequences, 15% to 18% being singletons. This specimen consisted of PBMCs from blood, obtained 11 to 12 days after vaccination. The receptor source for this set is a man aged 50 or older who received an inactivated influenza vaccine.

This chain connects TRBV6-2 or TRBV6-3 to TRBJ2-1; 8 bases match TRBD2. V gave up 5 bases and J gave up 4 bases; unmatched junction bases: 7. The CDR3 length is 15 residues. The germline V gene has CDR1 MNHEY and CDR2 SVGEGT. The DNA for the CDR3 is TGTGCCAGCAGTCCGTTCGGGGGGGGTTACAATGAGCAGTTCTTC. Amino acid sequence: CASSPFGGGYNEQFF.

V gene TRBV12-3 or TRBV12-4 combines with J gene TRBJ2-4; 13 bases agree with TRBD2. After removal of 6 bases from V and 1 base from J, the junction contained 6 bases not matched to a gene. This CDR3 spans 17 amino acids. This CDR3 is CASRTTSGRSAKNIQYF. The DNA for the CDR3 is TGTGCCAGCAGGACGACTAGCGGGAGGTCGGCCAAAAACATTCAGTACTTC.

This clonotype appeared a few times. The chain is built from TRBV14 and TRBJ2-7; 7 bases match TRBD2. The CDR3 extends over 15 amino acids. Trimming cost V 1 base and J 3 bases; bases outside gene matches: 6. Germline V gene lookup returns CDR1 SGHDN and CDR2 FVKESK. In DNA, the CDR3 is TGTGCCAGCAGCCAAGCCCCCGGGAGGTACTACGAGCAGTACTTC. Its translation: CASSQAPGRYYEQYF.

This chain uses TRBV28 with TRBJ1-2; TRBD1 aligns across 9 bases. The junction had 3 bases not matched to a gene; V was cut back by 4 bases and J by 3 bases. CDR3 size: 14 residues. Per the germline V gene, CDR1 is MDHEN and CDR2 is SYDVKM. CDR3 sequence reads: CASSSGQGHYGYTF. CDR3 sequence (DNA): TGTGCCAGCAGTTCGGGACAGGGTCACTATGGCTACACCTTC.

This clonotype was seen a few times. This chain connects TRBV7-2 to TRBJ2-3; TRBD1 matches 10 bases. The germline gives CDR1 SGHTA, CDR2 FQGNSA. The V and J ends lost 6 bases and 4 bases, in that order; junction bases with no gene match: 4. The CDR3 has 14 amino acids. CDR3 in amino acids: CASRRQGAADTQYF. CDR3 DNA: TGTGCCAGCAGGCGACAGGGGGCGGCAGATACGCAGTATTTT.

The chain joins TRBV10-2 to TRBJ1-1; D gene uncertain. Germline values: CDR1 WSHSY, CDR2 SAAADI. V dropped 8 bases and J dropped 7 bases, with 14 bases sitting between them. This CDR3 region has 12 residues. CDR3 region: CASQSDGIEAFF. CDR3 sequence (DNA): TGCGCCAGCCAATCGGACGGGATTGAAGCTTTCTTT.

Only a few counts were recorded for this clonotype. The chain combines TRBV23-1 with TRBJ2-3, with 14 bases matching TRBD2. TRBV23-1 is noted as an ORF with a role that remains uncertain. The CDR3 contains 17 residues. Unmatched junction bases numbered 10, after V lost 8 bases and J lost 3 bases. CDR3 protein: CASARGTSGGATDTQYF. In DNA form, the CDR3 reads TGCGCCAGCGCAAGGGGGACTAGCGGGGGAGCTACAGATACGCAGTATTTT.

This clonotype was seen only a few times. The chain has TRBV3-1 and TRBJ2-2; 8 bases are shared with TRBD1. V lost 7 bases and J lost 1; bases outside the gene matches: 5. The CDR3 sequence is 15 residues long. Germline V lookup: CDR1 LGHDT, CDR2 YNNKEL (reference sequence). The CDR3 reads CASKTGTGNTGELFF. CDR3 sequence (DNA): TGTGCCAGCAAGACAGGGACAGGGAACACCGGGGAGCTGTTTTTT. The variable domain in full, completed from reference TRBV3-1 and TRBJ2-2, reads DTAVSQTPKYLVTQMGNDKSIKCEQNLGHDTMYWYKQDSKKFLKIMFSYNNKELIINETVPNRFSPKSPDKAHLNLHINSLELGDSAVYFCASKTGTGNTGELFFGEGSRLTVL.

V usage is TRBV28 and J usage is TRBJ2-7; D not resolved. The CDR3 has 19 amino acids. V lost 5 bases and J lost 2, with 28 bases in between. Per germline, CDR1 MDHEN and CDR2 SYDVKM. CDR3 residues: CASSPGPARVYVAPYEQYF. The CDR3 bases are TGTGCCAGCAGTCCCGGACCAGCACGGGTCTATGTGGCCCCCTACGAGCAGTACTTC.

V gene TRBV30 combines with J gene TRBJ1-3; D is unresolved. V lost 4 bases and J 2 bases, leaving 6 bases between the germline ends. The CDR3 has 12 amino acids. The germline CDR1 and CDR2 sequences are GTSNPN and SVGIG (reference sequence). The CDR3 coding sequence is TGTGCCTGGATCCCAACTGGAAACACCATATATTTT. It specifies CAWIPTGNTIYF. Looking up the rest from reference TRBV30 and TRBJ1-3 gives the full variable domain: SQTIHQWPATLVQPVGSPLSLECTVEGTSNPNLYWYRQAAGRGLQLLFYSVGIGQISSEVPQNLSASRPQDRQFILSSKKLLLSDSGFYLCAWIPTGNTIYFGEGSWLTVV.

This clonotype was detected a few times. The chain is built from TRBV11-1 and TRBJ1-4; 9 positions agree with TRBD1. Trimming at V came to 5 bases and at J to 10 bases, leaving 23 bases not matched to a gene. CDR1 SGHAT and CDR2 FQDESV come from the germline V gene (reference sequence). The CDR3 loop spans 19 amino acids. The CDR3: CASSPKAPGQGALGRKLFF. Written as DNA, the CDR3 is TGTGCCAGCAGCCCGAAGGCCCCGGGACAGGGCGCCCTGGGGAGAAAACTGTTTTTT.

This clonotype was seen a handful of times. The gene calls are TRBV5-1 and TRBJ2-3; TRBD2 might be the D (5 bases). The ends were cut back, 0 bases at V and 0 bases at J, with 17 bases in the middle. Per the germline V gene, CDR1 is SGHRS and CDR2 is YFSETQ. CDR3 size: 18 residues. The chain's CDR3 is CASSLASGVALSTDTQYF. DNA for the CDR3: TGCGCCAGCAGCTTGGCCTCCGGAGTAGCGCTGAGCACAGATACGCAGTATTTT.

This clonotype has just a few counts. This sequence joins TRBV29-1 and TRBJ2-1; D may be TRBD2 (5 bases). Trimming stripped 6 bases from V and 9 bases from J, with 9 bases between. Per germline, CDR1 SQVTM and CDR2 ANQGSEA. The CDR3 has 10 amino acids. The CDR3 loop is CSVGVAEQFF. As DNA, the CDR3 is TGCAGCGTCGGGGTCGCTGAGCAGTTCTTC.